This T cell receptor (beta chain) was recorded in a study of cytomegalovirus exposure and HLA in healthy donors. Looking at the study overall: Among the roughly 370 genotyped donors, 81% were placed in the Caucasian-associated ancestry cluster.

Whole-study results and caveats: A previous analysis found most TCR beta V segments productive roughly 87% or roughly 30% of the time. TCR beta V- and J-gene trimming was later associated with a missense DCLRE1C variant.

Germline V gene sequence: CDR1 SGHNT, CDR2 YYREEE (reference sequence). V lost 1 base to trimming and J lost 0 bases; unmatched junction nucleotides: 9. The CDR3 has 18 amino acids. A word on this clone: Its antigen is currently unknown.

The PCR was carried out with 60 Vbeta primers and 13 Jbeta primers. Produced via immunoSEQ multiplex PCR; TCRdb's table is partial and in-frame only. The sample includes 110,000 to 150,000 clones, around 82% seen only once; the top ten take roughly 2.9%. V and J are TRBV5-4 and TRBJ2-2; 7 nucleotides match TRBD2. Sequencing was done on a sample of PBMCs. The receptor's source is a female donor in good health and CMV-seronegative. CDR3 in amino acids: CASSLLVGRGSNTGELFF. CDR3 bases: TGTGCCAGCAGCTTGCTGGTGGGGCGGGGGTCGAACACCGGGGAGCTGTTTTTT. Looking up the rest from reference TRBV5-4 and TRBJ2-2 gives the full variable domain: ETGVTQSPTHLIKTRGQQVTLRCSSQSGHNTVSWYQQALGQGPQFIFQYYREEENGRGNFPPRFSGLQFPNYSSELNVNALELDDSALYLCASSLLVGRGSNTGELFFGEGSRLTVL.